The 19 T cell receptor beta chains listed next were all sequenced from one sample in a study of cytomegalovirus exposure and HLA in healthy donors (dated by TCRdb to 2016 to 2017). Libraries were prepared through the immunoSEQ multiplex PCR assay. For the multiplex PCR, a mixture combining 60 forward primers for TCR Vbeta segments and 13 reverse primers for TCR Jbeta segments was used. TCRdb re-hosts the immuneACCESS table, in-frame sequences only. Its copies lack some clones; in the studies checked, an unresolved V gene accounts for under half of them, and the cause for the rest is not known. Within this sample are around 210,000 clones, with more than 75% of them counted one time only. The ten top clones hold 2.5% to 3.5% of the sample. Sample: PBMCs. These receptors were taken from a woman aged 40-49 years in good health and CMV-seronegative.

This chain uses TRBV29-1 with TRBJ2-7; 7 nucleotides match TRBD2. V was pared by 8 bases and J by 3 bases, with 10 bases of the junction left unmatched. Germline assignment: CDR1 SQVTM and CDR2 ANQGSEA. This CDR3 is 13 amino acids long. In DNA, the CDR3 is TGCAGCATACTAGCGCCCACCGACTACGAGCAGTACTTC. Amino acids: CSILAPTDYEQYF.

This clone turned up a few times. J is TRBJ1-5 and V is TRBV19; TRBD1 matches at 7 bases. This CDR3 is 13 amino acids long. V was clipped by 4 bases and J by 4 bases; unmatched bases: 1. Germline lookup yields CDR1 LNHDA and CDR2 SQIVND (reference sequence). CDR3 sequence: CASSKGQNQPQHF. In DNA form, the CDR3 reads TGTGCCAGTAGTAAGGGACAGAATCAGCCCCAGCATTTT.

This chain connects TRBV2 to TRBJ2-7; possible D gene TRBD1, 6 bases. V shed 7 bases and J shed 5 bases, with 27 bases lying between them. CDR3 length: 17 amino acids. Germline assignment: CDR1 SNHLY and CDR2 FYNNEI. In DNA form, the CDR3 reads TGTGCCAGCACCCCCTGGGGGATCCAGGGGCCTCGGAACGAGCAGTACTTC. Protein product: CASTPWGIQGPRNEQYF.

V is TRBV2 and J is TRBJ2-3; 7 positions agree with TRBD1. J gave up 4 bases and V 5 bases, and 6 bases lay outside the gene matches. The CDR3 sequence is 14 residues long. Germline V CDR1 and CDR2: SNHLY, FYNNEI. The CDR3 sequence: CASSSQGISDTQYF. The CDR3 DNA reads TGTGCCAGCAGTTCACAGGGGATTTCAGATACGCAGTATTTT.

This sequence joins TRBV15 and TRBJ2-7; tentatively, D is TRBD1 (7 bases). Germline-derived CDR1 and CDR2 are LNHNV and YYDKDF (reference sequence). This CDR3 spans 15 amino acids. V lost 5 bases and J 2 bases, leaving 16 bases between the germline ends. The CDR3 here is CATSPRRDSPYEQYF. CDR3 sequence (DNA): TGTGCCACCAGCCCGCGGCGGGACAGTCCCTACGAGCAGTACTTC.

The V call is TRBV7-9, the J call TRBJ2-2; the match to TRBD2 covers 12 bases. J gave up 4 bases and V 2 bases, and 2 bases lay outside the gene matches. The CDR3 loop spans 16 amino acids. The germline gives CDR1 SEHNR, CDR2 FQNEAQ (reference sequence). CDR3: CASSLLAGGPTGELFF. In DNA, the CDR3 is TGTGCCAGCAGCTTACTAGCGGGAGGGCCCACCGGGGAGCTGTTTTTT.

V is TRBV5-1 and J is TRBJ1-1, with D unresolved. CDR3 length: 12 residues. Germline loops: CDR1 SGHRS, CDR2 YFSETQ. The V gene lost 7 bases and the J gene lost 1 base, with 8 bases spanning the gap. This CDR3 reads CASAAQNTEAFF. The CDR3 region has the DNA TGCGCCAGCGCCGCACAGAACACTGAAGCTTTCTTT. The variable domain in full, completed from reference TRBV5-1 and TRBJ1-1, reads KAGVTQTPRYLIKTRGQQVTLSCSPISGHRSVSWYQQTPGQGLQFLFEYFSETQRNKGNFPGRFSGRQFSNSRSEMNVSTLELGDSALYLCASAAQNTEAFFGQGTRLTVV.

On this clone itself: The junction does not match germline at one end; this may be a read error. This chain uses TRBV27 with TRBJ2-7; 8 bases are a match to TRBD1. The CDR3 consists of 14 residues. Germline lookup yields CDR1 MNHEY and CDR2 SMNVEV (reference sequence). CDR3 sequence: CASSKGQVTYVQYF. In DNA, the CDR3 is TGTGCCAGCAGTAAGGGACAGGTAACCTACGTGCAGTACTTC.

The rearrangement links TRBV9 to TRBJ2-5, with a weak D call TRBD1 (6 bases). The CDR3 contains 15 residues. The V and J ends lost 2 bases and 4 bases respectively, with 15 bases between them. The germline gives CDR1 SGDLS, CDR2 YYNGEE. The CDR3 region has the DNA TGTGCCAGCAGCGTCGGAACAGGGTCGATAGAGACCCAGTACTTC. Translated: CASSVGTGSIETQYF.

The chain links TRBV7-9 to TRBJ1-1; D is unresolved. This CDR3 contains 13 residues. Trimming took 2 bases from V and 1 from J, leaving 5 bases between them. Germline-derived CDR1 and CDR2 are SEHNR and FQNEAQ (reference sequence). The DNA for the CDR3 is TGTGCCAGCAGCTTAAGCCAGAACACTGAAGCTTTCTTT. It specifies CASSLSQNTEAFF.

This chain connects TRBV5-5 to TRBJ2-5; 8 positions agree with TRBD1. J lost 5 bases, V lost 5 bases, and 11 bases had no gene match. Looked up from germline, CDR1 is SGHKS and CDR2 is YYEKEE (reference sequence). The CDR3 is made up of 15 amino acids. The CDR3 protein is CASRRTGSGGETQYF. The CDR3 DNA follows: TGTGCCAGCAGGAGGACAGGGTCTGGAGGGGAGACCCAGTACTTC. Combining the CDR3 with reference TRBV5-5 and TRBJ2-5 gives the whole variable domain DAGVTQSPTHLIKTRGQQVTLRCSPISGHKSVSWYQQVLGQGPQFIFQYYEKEERGRGNFPDRFSARQFPNYSSELNVNALLLGDSALYLCASRRTGSGGETQYFGPGTRLLVL.

Only a few counts were recorded for this clone. The chain links TRBV11-2 to TRBJ1-3, with D tentatively TRBD1 (5 bases). Trimming took off 5 bases at V and 3 bases at J, with 17 bases between the two ends. There are 16 residues in the CDR3. The V gene's germline CDR1 is SGHAT and CDR2 FQNNGV. CDR3 sequence: CASSVRELRVGNTIYF. Here the CDR3 DNA reads TGTGCCAGCAGCGTCAGGGAACTCAGAGTTGGAAACACCATATATTTT.

V gene TRBV30 combines with J gene TRBJ2-3, with D possibly being TRBD2 (7 bases). V lost 2 bases and J lost 5, with 11 bases in between. Germline V gene sequence: CDR1 GTSNPN, CDR2 SVGIG (reference sequence). CDR3 length equals 13 residues. DNA for the CDR3: TGTGCCTGGAGTCGGGGGGACATAGATACGCAGTATTTT. This sequence encodes CAWSRGDIDTQYF. The whole variable domain, remainder taken from reference TRBV30 and TRBJ2-3, is SQTIHQWPATLVQPVGSPLSLECTVEGTSNPNLYWYRQAAGRGLQLLFYSVGIGQISSEVPQNLSASRPQDRQFILSSKKLLLSDSGFYLCAWSRGDIDTQYFGPGTRLTVL.

The rearrangement uses TRBV18 and TRBJ2-7; TRBD2 agrees at 7 bases. Unmatched junction bases numbered 10, after V lost 5 bases and J lost 0 bases. This CDR3 spans 16 amino acids. CDR1 KGHSH and CDR2 LQKENI come from the germline V gene. In DNA form, the CDR3 reads TGTGCCAGCTCAACTGCCGTGGGGGGGAGCTCCTACGAGCAGTACTTC. Its translation: CASSTAVGGSSYEQYF. The full variable domain, rest sourced from reference TRBV18 and TRBJ2-7, is NAGVMQNPRHLVRRRGQEARLRCSPMKGHSHVYWYRQLPEEGLKFMVYLQKENIIDESGMPKERFSAEFPKEGPSILRIQQVVRGDSAAYFCASSTAVGGSSYEQYFGPGTRLTVT.

This chain links TRBV29-1 with TRBJ2-5; the match to TRBD1 covers 9 bases. CDR3 size: 12 residues. Trimming removed 8 bases from V and 4 bases from J; junction bases left unmatched: 5. From germline, CDR1 is SQVTM and CDR2 ANQGSEA. CDR3 loop: CSLQGAGETQYF. CDR3 nucleotide sequence: TGCAGCCTACAGGGGGCGGGAGAGACCCAGTACTTC.

This clone was found a few times. The chain joins TRBV30 to TRBJ2-3; 12 bases line up with TRBD2. CDR1 and CDR2 (germline): GTSNPN, SVGIG (reference sequence). Losses at the gene ends were 1 base for V and 4 bases for J; bases not matched to a gene: 6. The CDR3 has 16 amino acids. CDR3 protein: CAWSGRLAGASDTQYF. In DNA, the CDR3 is TGTGCCTGGAGTGGCCGACTAGCGGGGGCCTCAGATACGCAGTATTTT.

The J gene is TRBJ2-7, the V gene TRBV27; TRBD2 matches at 14 bases. Germline lookup yields CDR1 MNHEY and CDR2 SMNVEV (reference sequence). CDR3 length: 17 amino acids. Trimming removed 5 bases from V and 2 bases from J; junction bases left unmatched: 8. The CDR3 sequence is CASSLPGTSGRTYEQYF. The CDR3 region has the DNA TGTGCCAGCAGTCTTCCCGGGACTAGCGGGAGAACCTACGAGCAGTACTTC.

The chain carries TRBV27 and TRBJ1-2, with 7 nucleotides matching TRBD1. Germline V gene data show CDR1 as MNHEY and CDR2 as SMNVEV (reference sequence). Losses at the gene ends were 5 bases for V and 8 bases for J; bases not matched to a gene: 8. This CDR3 contains 13 residues. The CDR3: CASSPTGSGGYTF. The CDR3 DNA reads as TGTGCCAGCAGTCCGACAGGGTCGGGCGGCTACACCTTC.

In this sample, this clone turned up a few times. The genes are TRBV11-3 and TRBJ2-1; 8 nucleotides line up with TRBD1. This CDR3 comprises 17 residues. Germline V gene sequence: CDR1 SGHNT, CDR2 YENEEA. With 5 bases clipped from V and 4 bases from J, the junction kept 13 bases outside the gene matches. The CDR3 is CASSDGRTGPTYNEQFF. As DNA, the CDR3 is TGTGCCAGCAGCGATGGCAGGACAGGGCCGACTTACAATGAGCAGTTCTTC.